Listed below are T cell receptor beta chains from one sample, sequenced in a study of blood T cell repertoires in COVID-19. Measured with immunoSEQ multiplex PCR; TCRdb has only the in-frame clones, and not every one. The table includes 100,000 to 150,000 clones, around 89% detected once. The specimen sequenced was peripheral blood. All receptors come from a man aged 55 to 70 with COVID-19, enrolled during active disease. CDR3s include the opening cysteine and the closing phenylalanine or tryptophan. The order of the fields is clone size, CDR3 length, V gene, J gene, D gene, CDR3 protein. D genes are given only for firm matches. Only part of the rows carry a size: once, few, many, or a class if the clone is expanded.

-	15	TRBV19	TRBJ1-2	TRBD1	CASSIGGRDRDGYTF
-	14	TRBV6-6	TRBJ1-1	-	CASSYVGVDTEAFF
-	17	TRBV7-8	TRBJ1-6	TRBD1	CASSLRIVTGYNSPLHF
once	14	TRBV5-1	TRBJ2-5	TRBD2	CASSSPGLEETQYF
-	14	TRBV5-1	TRBJ1-4	TRBD1	CASSLQGGEEKLFF
-	14	TRBV3-1/TRBV3-2	TRBJ2-7	-	CASSQILATHEQYF
few	13	TRBV29-1	TRBJ2-7	TRBD2	CSVAAGTGSEQYF
-	14	TRBV5-1	TRBJ1-6	-	CASSLLDTDSPLHF
-	15	TRBV5-6	TRBJ1-3	-	CASSLYLSSGNTIYF
few	12	TRBV12-3/TRBV12-4	TRBJ1-2	TRBD1	CASSPGGWGYTF
-	15	TRBV6-2/TRBV6-3	TRBJ2-1	TRBD1	CASSYRDRGYNEQFF
once	15	TRBV7-9	TRBJ1-5	-	CASSFSSARNQPQHF
-	15	TRBV5-4	TRBJ1-4	-	CASSLGGASNEKLFF
-	15	TRBV28	TRBJ2-3	TRBD2	CASLLAGGSRSTQYF
-	15	TRBV19	TRBJ1-5	-	CASSSNGVSNQPQHF
-	14	TRBV7-2	TRBJ2-2	-	CASSLLASTGELFF
-	14	TRBV7-2	TRBJ1-1	TRBD1	CASSSGQINTEAFF
-	12	TRBV7-6	TRBJ1-6	-	CASSTPNSPLHF
-	9	TRBV29-1	TRBJ1-2	TRBD1	CSVADRGSF
-	15	TRBV18	TRBJ2-7	-	CASSPADRLPYEQYF
once	12	TRBV2	TRBJ2-7	-	CASSESYYEQYF
-	10	TRBV11-2	TRBJ2-3	-	CASGQHTQYF
-	15	TRBV5-6	TRBJ2-1	TRBD2	CASSLTSGSYNEQFF
-	15	TRBV5-5	TRBJ1-4	-	CASSFSQGGGEKLFF
-	16	TRBV5-4	TRBJ1-1	-	CASSPQRGSQNTEAFF
-	15	TRBV19	TRBJ2-5	-	CASSILGGRRETQYF
-	13	TRBV30	TRBJ1-2	TRBD1	CAWSPGQEGGYTF
-	15	TRBV10-3	TRBJ2-1	TRBD2	CAISELLAGFNEQFF
-	13	TRBV18	TRBJ1-2	-	CASSPGTNYGYTF
-	16	TRBV27	TRBJ1-2	TRBD1	CASSFAAARTGLGYTF
-	14	TRBV5-1	TRBJ2-1	TRBD1	CASSRGQGYNEQFF
-	16	TRBV9	TRBJ2-2	-	CASSPHPSGNTGELFF
once	13	TRBV19	TRBJ1-2	-	CASNPGGDYGYTF
-	13	TRBV6-2/TRBV6-3	TRBJ2-3	-	CASSYSNDYTQYF
-	13	TRBV12-3/TRBV12-4	TRBJ1-2	-	CASSSLRALGYTF
-	17	TRBV4-3	TRBJ1-4	-	CASSQDRGGYYNEKLFF
-	14	TRBV5-1	TRBJ1-2	-	CASRLYRENYGYTF
-	14	TRBV9	TRBJ2-7	-	CASSVEEGGYEQYF
-	16	TRBV7-9	TRBJ2-1	TRBD1	CASSWTGRGSYNEQFF
-	16	TRBV9	TRBJ2-2	TRBD1	CASSVDPGGNTGELFF
-	12	TRBV5-4	TRBJ2-4	-	CASSTTENIQYF